This T cell receptor beta chain was recorded in a study of regulatory T cells in long-lasting Graves disease. Study-wide context: Treatment with antithyroid drugs for over 5 years, together with positive TSH receptor antibodies, meant persistent Graves' disease. Findings and limits, study-wide: Segments TRBV28, TRBJ1-2 and TRBJ2-5 showed preferential usage in persistent disease.

Time point given: persistent/refractory GD, antithyroid drugs over 5 years with positive TRAb. Isolated PBMC RNA provided the starting material for the TCR library. CDR3-region Arm-PCR and iRepertoire HTBI primers produced the TCR beta libraries. One entry per CDR3 protein results from TCRdb running MiXCR on the multiplex PCR reads. The data contain over 300,000 distinct CDR3 sequences, about 20% of them singletons. Germline V gene sequence: CDR1 MNHEY, CDR2 SVGEGT. The CDR3 contains 14 residues. For this clonotype: The target antigen is unknown. This may be a read error, as it is one base from a much larger clone.

Material: peripheral blood mononuclear cells (PBMCs), obtained when the disease was refractory, from a patient treated with antithyroid drugs. This sequence was found in a female donor with Graves disease. The chain carries TRBV6-2 or TRBV6-3 and TRBJ2-7, with D possibly being TRBD1 or TRBD2 (5 bases each). The CDR3 spells CASSRPIGAYGQYF. The CDR3 region has the DNA TGTGCCAGCAGTCGGCCAATCGGGGCTTACGGGCAGTACTTC.